These 20 T cell receptor beta chains came from one sample sequenced in a study of blood T cell repertoires in COVID-19. Generated by immunoSEQ multiplex PCR, the TCRdb table keeps only in-frame clones and is missing some. This table has 270,000 or so clones, approximately 92% appearing once. Sequencing used peripheral blood. Source of these receptors: a woman between 35 and 50 years old who had recovered from COVID-19.

The chain is built from TRBV28 and TRBJ2-2; the D gene is possibly TRBD2 (6 bases). The CDR3 has 12 amino acids. The V end was cut by 5 bases, the J end by 8 bases, with 9 bases between. Per germline, CDR1 MDHEN and CDR2 SYDVKM. The CDR3 nucleotides read TGTGCCAGCAGTCCCCGGGGGGGGGAGCTGTTTTTT. Its protein product is CASSPRGGELFF.

V usage is TRBV2 and J usage is TRBJ2-1; TRBD1 might be the D (6 bases). CDR3 length: 11 residues. Germline lookup yields CDR1 SNHLY and CDR2 FYNNEI. V dropped 5 bases and J dropped 10 bases, with 9 bases sitting between them. The CDR3 nucleotides are TGTGCCAGCAGTCTCGGGACAGAGCAGTTCTTC. The encoded protein is CASSLGTEQFF.

The chain is built from TRBV28 and TRBJ1-4; maybe TRBD1 (5 bases). Looked up from germline, CDR1 is MDHEN and CDR2 is SYDVKM. V shed 6 bases and J shed 3 bases, with 17 bases lying between them. This CDR3 is 16 amino acids long. This chain's CDR3 is CASRSGFGLANEKLFF. CDR3 nucleotides: TGTGCCAGCAGATCAGGGTTCGGCTTAGCTAATGAAAAACTGTTTTTT.

The rearrangement links TRBV6-5 to TRBJ1-4; D ambiguous. The germline V gene encodes CDR1 MNHEY and CDR2 SVGAGI. V lost 2 bases and J 6 bases, leaving 16 bases between the germline ends. The CDR3 loop spans 16 amino acids. In DNA form, the CDR3 reads TGTGCCAGCAGTTACCTCCCAGGAGGCGGATATGAAAAACTGTTTTTT. Its translation: CASSYLPGGGYEKLFF.

CDR3 residues: CASSPWAGAIQETQYF. CDR3 nucleotide sequence: TGTGCCAGCAGCCCCTGGGCGGGGGCGATCCAAGAGACCCAGTACTTC. The chain has TRBV5-5 and TRBJ2-5; the D gene is possibly TRBD2 (7 bases). The CDR3 sequence is 16 residues long. Germline assignment: CDR1 SGHKS and CDR2 YYEKEE (reference sequence). V shed 4 bases and J shed 1 base, with 17 bases lying between them.

The gene calls are TRBV19 and TRBJ1-4; D perhaps matches TRBD1 (6 bases). Looked up from germline, CDR1 is LNHDA and CDR2 is SQIVND (reference sequence). The CDR3 length is 16 residues. V was shortened by 8 bases and J by 8 bases, with 24 bases between the two germline ends. CDR3 residues: CASGVLGTRVGEKLFF. The CDR3 DNA follows: TGTGCCAGTGGAGTTTTAGGGACAAGAGTCGGGGAAAAACTGTTTTTT.

This chain links TRBV9 with TRBJ1-3; D not certain. The CDR3 is made up of 14 amino acids. The V and J ends lost 2 bases and 2 bases respectively, with 8 bases between them. The germline gives CDR1 SGDLS, CDR2 YYNGEE. The CDR3 region has the DNA TGTGCCAGCAGCGTTCAGGCCCCTGGAAACACCATATATTTT. Protein sequence: CASSVQAPGNTIYF.

The rearrangement links TRBV6-2 or TRBV6-3 to TRBJ1-6; D gene ambiguous. The CDR3 contains 14 residues. Germline V gives CDR1 MNHEY, CDR2 SVGEGT. Trimming stripped 4 bases from V and 6 bases from J, with 10 bases between. This chain's CDR3 is CASSSREANSPLHF. Written as DNA, the CDR3 is TGTGCCAGCAGTTCCCGGGAGGCTAATTCACCCCTCCACTTT.

This chain uses TRBV7-2 with TRBJ1-2; unclear D gene. The germline V gene encodes CDR1 SGHTA and CDR2 FQGNSA. This CDR3 has 11 amino acids. V dropped 1 base and J dropped 12 bases, with 9 bases sitting between them. The CDR3 spells CASSLDSTDTF. CDR3 DNA: TGTGCCAGCAGCTTAGATAGTACAGACACCTTC. Filled out from reference TRBV7-2 and TRBJ1-2, the complete variable domain reads GAGVSQSPSNKVTEKGKDVELRCDPISGHTALYWYRQSLGQGLEFLIYFQGNSAPDKSGLPSDRFSAERTGGSVSTLTIQRTQQEDSAVYLCASSLDSTDTFGSGTRLTVV.

The CDR3 loop reads CASSLQGATNEKLFF. CDR3 bases: TGTGCCAGCAGCCTCCAGGGGGCGACTAATGAAAAACTGTTTTTT. This rearrangement joins TRBV9 to TRBJ1-4; TRBD1 aligns across 8 bases. Germline CDR1 and CDR2: SGDLS and YYNGEE. This CDR3 region has 15 residues. The V segment lost 4 bases and the J segment 2 bases; nucleotides outside the gene matches: 4.

This rearrangement joins TRBV5-4 to TRBJ1-1, with D possibly matching TRBD1 (6 bases). CDR1 SGHNT and CDR2 YYREEE come from the germline V gene (reference sequence). V lost 3 bases and J 2 bases, leaving 11 bases between the germline ends. CDR3 length: 14 amino acids. CDR3 in DNA: TGTGCCAGCAGCTCCGGACAGCGTAACACTGAAGCTTTCTTT. Encoded protein: CASSSGQRNTEAFF.

The chain links TRBV28 to TRBJ1-6, with D perhaps matching TRBD1 (5 bases). The V end lost 2 bases, the J end lost 9 bases, and 20 bases lay between the germline ends. This CDR3 region has 17 residues. Germline assignment: CDR1 MDHEN and CDR2 SYDVKM. The CDR3 spells CASSLSGLGRGSSPLHF. CDR3 nucleotides: TGTGCCAGCAGTTTAAGTGGTCTAGGGCGGGGGAGTTCACCCCTCCACTTT.

This chain links TRBV19 with TRBJ1-4; D uncertain. Germline V gene sequence: CDR1 LNHDA, CDR2 SQIVND (reference sequence). Trimming shortened V by 9 bases and J by 0 bases, and 8 bases separated the two germline ends. The CDR3 sequence is 13 residues long. The CDR3 reads CASRGATNEKLFF. In DNA form, the CDR3 reads TGTGCCAGCCGGGGAGCAACTAATGAAAAACTGTTTTTT.

V gene TRBV15 combines with J gene TRBJ1-5; 7 bases agree with TRBD1. There are 17 residues in the CDR3. Germline V gene data show CDR1 as LNHNV and CDR2 as YYDKDF (reference sequence). V lost 1 base and J lost 5; bases outside the gene matches: 11. The CDR3 sequence is CATSRASDRIYHQPQHF. The CDR3 coding sequence is TGTGCCACCAGCAGAGCCTCGGACAGGATTTACCATCAGCCCCAGCATTTT.

The chain couples TRBV28 to TRBJ2-7; no reliable D call. Germline CDR1 is MDHEN and CDR2 is SYDVKM. This CDR3 is 14 amino acids long. V lost 4 bases and J 4 bases, leaving 14 bases between the germline ends. The CDR3 reads CASSSPGQNYEQYF. CDR3 sequence (DNA): TGTGCCAGCAGTTCACCGGGTCAGAATTACGAGCAGTACTTC. The variable domain in full, completed from reference TRBV28 and TRBJ2-7, reads DVKVTQSSRYLVKRTGEKVFLECVQDMDHENMFWYRQDPGLGLRLIYFSYDVKMKEKGDIPEGYSVSREKKERFSLILESASTNQTSMYLCASSSPGQNYEQYFGPGTRLTVT.

This chain links TRBV27 with TRBJ1-4; the match to TRBD1 covers 7 bases. V gave up 6 bases and J gave up 2 bases; unmatched junction bases: 12. From germline, CDR1 is MNHEY and CDR2 SMNVEV (reference sequence). This CDR3 spans 17 amino acids. DNA of the CDR3: TGTGCCAGCAGAACAACCCACAGGGGCCTTACTAATGAAAAACTGTTTTTT. Protein: CASRTTHRGLTNEKLFF.

The chain uses TRBV7-9 and TRBJ2-1, with a possible D match to TRBD1 (6 bases). Germline V gene sequence: CDR1 SEHNR, CDR2 FQNEAQ (reference sequence). V lost 3 bases to trimming and J lost 2 bases, with 8 bases between them. The CDR3 extends over 14 amino acids. For the CDR3, the DNA is TGTGCCAGCAGCTTCAGGGGCGCCTACAATGAGCAGTTCTTC. Translation: CASSFRGAYNEQFF.

The sample holds a few counts of this clone. The rearrangement links TRBV9 to TRBJ2-7, with D uncertain. V gave up 3 bases and J gave up 6 bases, with 16 bases separating them. Germline values: CDR1 SGDLS, CDR2 YYNGEE. CDR3 length: 14 residues. CDR3 protein: CASSAIASSAEQYF. The CDR3 DNA sequence: TGTGCCAGCAGCGCAATAGCTTCGTCAGCCGAGCAGTACTTC.

The rearrangement links TRBV7-8 to TRBJ1-1, with D possibly TRBD1 on 5 matching bases. V was cut by 2 bases and J by 7 bases, with 14 bases left in between. Germline loops: CDR1 SGHVS, CDR2 FQNEAQ. The CDR3 contains 14 residues. CDR3 in DNA: TGTGCCAGCAGCTTAACTTCCAGGGATGGTGAAGCTTTCTTT. This encodes CASSLTSRDGEAFF. The variable domain in full, completed from reference TRBV7-8 and TRBJ1-1, reads GAGVSQSPRYKVAKRGQDVALRCDPISGHVSLFWYQQALGQGPEFLTYFQNEAQLDKSGLPSDRFFAERPEGSVSTLKIQRTQQEDSAVYLCASSLTSRDGEAFFGQGTRLTVV.

The V call is TRBV4-3, the J call TRBJ2-7, with TRBD2 as a possible D gene (5 bases). CDR3 length: 14 amino acids. V dropped 0 bases and J dropped 6 bases, with 12 bases sitting between them. Germline V gene lookup returns CDR1 LGHNA and CDR2 YSLEER. The CDR3 here is CASSQEPAVGEQYV. The CDR3 DNA is TGCGCCAGCAGCCAAGAACCAGCGGTCGGCGAGCAGTACGTC.